The sequence of this T cell receptor (beta chain) was determined in a study of immune evolution from preneoplasia to lung adenocarcinoma. Study at large: HLA loss of heterozygosity: around 6.5% AIS, under 19% MIA, more than 25% ADC, none AAH. Whole-study results and caveats: From normal lung to invasive adenocarcinoma, top clone frequencies appeared to decrease. Later-stage lesions appeared to have more T cells, more diversity, less clonality.

Libraries were prepared by immunoSEQ multiplex PCR; TCRdb keeps only in-frame clonotypes and omits some of them. This table holds 15,000 or so clones, over 75% found once. Patient tissue came from resections in Japan or China, 2014–2017. This clone turned up a few times. Its antigen is undetermined. The CDR3 sequence is 17 residues long. The chain carries TRBV21-1 and TRBJ1-4; no DNA check was done on the table's D call, TRBD1. TRBV21-1 represents a pseudogene. The TCR sequence derives from a donor at least 70 years old with lung adenocarcinoma. Sequencing was carried out using FFPE lung adenocarcinoma in situ tissue. The CDR3 DNA reads as TGTGCCAGCAGCAGTCAGACAGGGAATGCAACTAATGAAAAACTGTTTTTT. It encodes CASSSQTGNATNEKLFF.